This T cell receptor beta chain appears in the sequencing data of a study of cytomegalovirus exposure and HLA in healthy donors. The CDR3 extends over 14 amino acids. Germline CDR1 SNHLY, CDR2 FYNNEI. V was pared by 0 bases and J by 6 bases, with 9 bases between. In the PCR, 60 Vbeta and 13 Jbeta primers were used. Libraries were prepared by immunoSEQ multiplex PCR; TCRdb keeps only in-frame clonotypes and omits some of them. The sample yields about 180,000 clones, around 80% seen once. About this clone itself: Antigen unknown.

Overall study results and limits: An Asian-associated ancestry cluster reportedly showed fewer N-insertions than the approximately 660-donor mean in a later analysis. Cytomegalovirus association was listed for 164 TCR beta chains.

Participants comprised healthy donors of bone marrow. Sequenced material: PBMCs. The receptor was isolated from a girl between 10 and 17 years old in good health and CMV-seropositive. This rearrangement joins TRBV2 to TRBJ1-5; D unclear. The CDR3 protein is CASSEARRAQPQHF. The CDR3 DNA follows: TGTGCCAGCAGTGAAGCGCGTAGAGCTCAGCCCCAGCATTTT.